This TCR beta chain emerged from a study of metastatic and nonmetastatic thyroid tumors. Patients had received no treatment of any kind before thyroid surgery. Using MiXCR, TCRdb re-called clones from the PCR reads. Here the sample spans around 12,000 clones, 25% to 35% being singletons. V lost 6 bases and J 0 bases, leaving 15 bases between the germline ends. Germline values: CDR1 MGHRA, CDR2 YSYEKL. CDR3 length: 15 amino acids. The sample taken for sequencing was tumor tissue. This clonotype was sampled from a female donor with papillary thyroid cancer or a benign thyroid nodule (not recorded which). Some clones in this sample may be carry-over from other donors' samples. The chain recombines TRBV4-1 with TRBJ2-7; D is perhaps TRBD1 (6 bases). The CDR3 reads CASSINTGSSYEQYF. The CDR3 DNA follows: TGCGCCAGCAGTATCAACACAGGGAGCTCCTACGAGCAGTACTTC.